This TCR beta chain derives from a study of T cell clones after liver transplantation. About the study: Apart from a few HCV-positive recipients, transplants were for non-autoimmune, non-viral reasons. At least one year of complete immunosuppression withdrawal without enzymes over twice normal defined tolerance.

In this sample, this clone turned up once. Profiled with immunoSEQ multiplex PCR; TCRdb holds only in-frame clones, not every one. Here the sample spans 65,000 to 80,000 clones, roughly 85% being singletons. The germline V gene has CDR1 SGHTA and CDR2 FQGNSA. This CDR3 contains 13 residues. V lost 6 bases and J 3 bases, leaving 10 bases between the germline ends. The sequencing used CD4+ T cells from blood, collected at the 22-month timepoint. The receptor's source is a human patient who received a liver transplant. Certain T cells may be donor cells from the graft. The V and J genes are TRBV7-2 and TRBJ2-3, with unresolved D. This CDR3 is CASRETTTDTQYF. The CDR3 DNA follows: TGTGCCAGCAGGGAAACAACGACAGATACGCAGTATTTT. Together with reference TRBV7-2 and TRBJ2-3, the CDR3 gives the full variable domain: GAGVSQSPSNKVTEKGKDVELRCDPISGHTALYWYRQSLGQGLEFLIYFQGNSAPDKSGLPSDRFSAERTGGSVSTLTIQRTQQEDSAVYLCASRETTTDTQYFGPGTRLTVL.